This T cell receptor beta chain was profiled in a study of T cell responses to AZD1222 COVID-19 vaccine. Trimming at V came to 4 bases and at J to 5 bases, leaving 13 bases not matched to a gene. Germline CDR1 and CDR2: SGHVS and FQNEAQ. This CDR3 comprises 16 residues. Study-wide points: The study identified only six AZD1222 recipients as seropositive at baseline. Clonal diversity may have been underestimated in mostly white British donors. Spike-specific TCR depth and breadth grew after two AZD1222 doses. Regions left unmutated in variants are reportedly the target of nearly half of spike-specific TCRs.

This clone was counted once. Its antigen is undetermined. Sequenced by immunoSEQ multiplex PCR; TCRdb stores in-frame clones only, minus some. The sample has some 120,000 clones; about 89% are singletons. The receptor comes from an adult in good health. The chain couples TRBV7-8 to TRBJ1-1; 7 bases are a match to TRBD1. Source: peripheral blood, taken on day 0 of MenACWY control vaccination. CDR3 region: CASSSGTAGTGTEAFF. DNA of the CDR3: TGTGCCAGCAGCTCAGGGACAGCGGGGACCGGGACTGAAGCTTTCTTT.